Each of the 21 T cell receptor beta chains below was sequenced from the same sample in a study of T cells after yellow fever vaccination. TCRdb redid the calling of the 5' RACE reads with MiXCR, one entry per CDR3 protein. This sample has around 310,000 distinct CDR3 sequences, with 3% to 4.5% found just once. This specimen was PBMCs, taken 5 days after the yellow fever booster vaccination. These TCRs come from a man younger than 35 who received the YFV17D yellow fever vaccine.

The V gene is TRBV5-1, the J gene TRBJ2-7; D is uncertain. This CDR3 region has 13 residues. V dropped 2 bases and J dropped 4 bases, with 10 bases sitting between them. Germline CDR1 SGHRS, CDR2 YFSETQ. The CDR3 reads CASSLDPFYEQYF. The DNA for the CDR3 is TGCGCCAGCAGCTTAGACCCTTTTTACGAGCAGTACTTC.

This clonotype was found a few times. The chain has TRBV29-1 and TRBJ2-5; D gene uncertain. CDR3 size: 13 residues. V dropped 5 bases and J dropped 0 bases, with 10 bases sitting between them. The germline V gene has CDR1 SQVTM and CDR2 ANQGSEA. CDR3 bases: TGCAGCGTTCTCGGCCGGTACCAAGAGACCCAGTACTTC. It encodes CSVLGRYQETQYF. Supplemented by reference TRBV29-1 and TRBJ2-5, the full variable domain reads SAVISQKPSRDICQRGTSLTIQCQVDSQVTMMFWYRQQPGQSLTLIATANQGSEATYESGFVIDKFPISRPNLTFSTLTVSNMSPEDSSIYLCSVLGRYQETQYFGPGTRLLVL.

Only a few counts were recorded for this clonotype. The CDR3 region is CASSEWGAGDTEAFF. The CDR3 DNA follows: TGTGCCAGCAGTGAATGGGGGGCGGGGGACACTGAAGCTTTCTTT. The V gene is TRBV28, the J gene TRBJ1-1, with a tentative D call TRBD1 (6 bases). This CDR3 comprises 15 residues. Trimming removed 5 bases from V and 3 bases from J, with 16 bases in between. The germline V gene has CDR1 MDHEN and CDR2 SYDVKM.

This clonotype was counted ten times or more. J is TRBJ1-2 and V is TRBV6-2 or TRBV6-3; D might be TRBD1 (5 bases). Germline CDR1 is MNHEY and CDR2 is SVGEGT. The length of the CDR3 is 13 residues. Trimming stripped 2 bases from V and 4 bases from J, with 8 bases between. Here the CDR3 reads CASSYEGLYGYTF. The DNA for the CDR3 is TGTGCCAGCAGTTACGAGGGACTCTATGGCTACACCTTC.

The genes are TRBV5-1 and TRBJ2-3; D call uncertain. Trimming stripped 4 bases from V and 1 base from J, with 10 bases between. Germline V gene data show CDR1 as SGHRS and CDR2 as YFSETQ. The CDR3 runs 14 residues. CDR3 coding DNA: TGCGCCAGCAGCACCGGACCGGGCACAGATACGCAGTATTTT. It translates to CASSTGPGTDTQYF. Looking up the rest from reference TRBV5-1 and TRBJ2-3 gives the full variable domain: KAGVTQTPRYLIKTRGQQVTLSCSPISGHRSVSWYQQTPGQGLQFLFEYFSETQRNKGNFPGRFSGRQFSNSRSEMNVSTLELGDSALYLCASSTGPGTDTQYFGPGTRLTVL.

The CDR3: CASSLVGAPNTGELFF. CDR3 coding DNA: TGTGCCAGCAGCTTAGTCGGCGCCCCGAACACCGGGGAGCTGTTTTTT. V and J are TRBV7-2 and TRBJ2-2; D is undetermined. From germline, CDR1 is SGHTA and CDR2 FQGNSA. The length of the CDR3 is 16 residues. Trimming shortened V by 1 base and J by 0 bases, and 9 bases separated the two germline ends.

The table lists this clonotype with many counts. This chain connects TRBV5-1 to TRBJ2-5, with TRBD1 as a possible D gene (6 bases). The length of the CDR3 is 14 residues. From germline, CDR1 is SGHRS and CDR2 YFSETQ. V shed 0 bases and J shed 4 bases, with 10 bases lying between them. DNA of the CDR3: TGCGCCAGCAGCTTGGGATCCAGGGGAGAGACCCAGTACTTC. Its protein is CASSLGSRGETQYF.

V and J are TRBV5-1 and TRBJ2-5; TRBD2 is a possible D gene (7 bases). This CDR3 is built from 18 residues. The germline V gene encodes CDR1 SGHRS and CDR2 YFSETQ. With 0 bases removed from V and 0 bases from J, the gap between germline ends came to 18 bases. In DNA form, the CDR3 reads TGCGCCAGCAGCTTGGTCGGGTTTACGGGGGGCCACCAAGAGACCCAGTACTTC. Its protein product is CASSLVGFTGGHQETQYF.

There are many counts of this clonotype. The chain employs TRBV5-1 and TRBJ2-5; D ambiguous. The V end lost 2 bases, the J end lost 0 bases, and 5 bases lay between the germline ends. The V gene's germline CDR1 is SGHRS and CDR2 YFSETQ. The CDR3 spans 13 residues. CDR3 amino acids: CASSLGNQETQYF. The CDR3 DNA is TGCGCCAGCAGCTTAGGAAACCAAGAGACCCAGTACTTC.

This clonotype was picked up a small number of times. V usage is TRBV20-1 and J usage is TRBJ1-1, with D perhaps TRBD1 (6 bases). The CDR3 extends over 14 amino acids. The V gene lost 6 bases and the J gene lost 2 bases, with 16 bases spanning the gap. Germline values: CDR1 DFQATT, CDR2 SNEGSKA (reference sequence). CDR3 region: CSAHPGQVNTEAFF. The CDR3 coding sequence is TGCAGTGCGCATCCGGGACAAGTAAACACTGAAGCTTTCTTT.

V gene TRBV6-2 or TRBV6-3 combines with J gene TRBJ1-5, with D possibly TRBD1 on 5 matching bases. V lost 6 bases and J lost 3, with 12 bases in between. This CDR3 is built from 14 residues. Germline CDR1 is MNHEY and CDR2 is SVGEGT. CDR3 DNA sequence: TGTGCCAGCAGCGTGAGGGGATCCAATCAGCCCCAGCATTTT. The encoded protein is CASSVRGSNQPQHF.

This chain joins TRBV9 and TRBJ1-5; D is ambiguous. Trimming took 0 bases from V and 8 from J, leaving 15 bases between them. The CDR3 length is 15 residues. The germline CDR1 and CDR2 sequences are SGDLS and YYNGEE. CDR3 in amino acids: CASSVGDDPLEPQHF. The CDR3 region has the DNA TGTGCCAGCAGCGTAGGAGACGACCCTTTGGAGCCCCAGCATTTT.

This clonotype was seen repeatedly, ten times or more. In DNA form, the CDR3 reads TGTGCCAGCAGCTTAGCCAGACAGGGGGCGCTTGGCTACACCTTC. Its protein product is CASSLARQGALGYTF. The rearrangement joins TRBV7-9 to TRBJ1-2, with 10 bases lining up with TRBD1. After removal of 0 bases from V and 7 bases from J, the junction contained 5 bases not matched to a gene. This CDR3 has 15 amino acids. The germline gives CDR1 SEHNR, CDR2 FQNEAQ (reference sequence).

This clonotype was counted only a few times. The V call is TRBV20-1, the J call TRBJ1-3; no clear D. The CDR3 is 13 residues long. The ends were cut back, 2 bases at V and 7 bases at J, with 12 bases in the middle. Germline V gene data show CDR1 as DFQATT and CDR2 as SNEGSKA (reference sequence). In DNA, the CDR3 is TGCAGTGCTAGATTTGGCAGTATTAACACCATATATTTT. Translation gives CSARFGSINTIYF.

This clonotype was seen many times. V and J are TRBV5-1 and TRBJ2-7; tentatively, D is TRBD1 (5 bases). The CDR3 has 16 amino acids. The V gene lost 0 bases and the J gene lost 2 bases, with 15 bases spanning the gap. CDR1 SGHRS and CDR2 YFSETQ come from the germline V gene. The CDR3 DNA sequence: TGCGCCAGCAGCTTGGGCCAGGGTGAGCACGCCTACGAGCAGTACGTC. It yields the protein CASSLGQGEHAYEQYV.

This clonotype was seen repeatedly, ten times or more. This chain connects TRBV4-3 to TRBJ2-7; no definite D call. The CDR3 length is 14 residues. Deletions cut 0 bases from V and 12 bases from J, with 18 bases between. CDR1 is LGHNA and CDR2 is YSLEER in the germline V gene. The CDR3 reads CASSQDRAALGWYF. The CDR3 nucleotides read TGCGCCAGCAGCCAAGATAGGGCGGCCCTGGGGTGGTACTTC.

The genes are TRBV20-1 and TRBJ1-2; 7 bases agree with TRBD1. From germline, CDR1 is DFQATT and CDR2 SNEGSKA (reference sequence). The CDR3 runs to 15 residues. V was clipped by 1 base and J by 4 bases; unmatched bases: 9. The CDR3: CSARVGPGGSYGYTF. Here the CDR3 DNA reads TGCAGTGCTAGAGTGGGGCCAGGGGGGAGCTATGGCTACACCTTC.

The table lists this clonotype with a few counts. The chain recombines TRBV6-5 with TRBJ2-7; 7 positions agree with TRBD1. Germline V gives CDR1 MNHEY, CDR2 SVGAGI. V lost 6 bases, J lost 2 bases, and 7 bases stayed unmatched. The CDR3 runs to 14 residues. CDR3 sequence: CASRHRGPAYEQYF. CDR3 DNA sequence: TGTGCCAGCAGGCACAGGGGCCCGGCCTACGAGCAGTACTTC.

The rearrangement uses TRBV6-6 and TRBJ1-2, with 7 bases aligning to TRBD1. Per the germline V gene, CDR1 is MNHNY and CDR2 is SVGAGI (reference sequence). With V trimmed by 7 bases and J by 4 bases, 3 bases remained unmatched. This CDR3 has 12 amino acids. The CDR3 is CASKEGAYGYTF. The CDR3 nucleotides read TGTGCCAGCAAAGAGGGGGCCTATGGCTACACCTTC.

This clonotype was picked up a small number of times. This rearrangement joins TRBV19 to TRBJ2-4; tentative D call: TRBD2 (5 bases). CDR1 is LNHDA, CDR2 SQIVND, per germline (reference sequence). This CDR3 is built from 14 residues. Trimming took 1 base from V and 11 from J, leaving 15 bases between them. The CDR3: CASSIALAAQVQYF. The CDR3 nucleotides read TGTGCCAGTAGTATAGCCCTAGCCGCCCAGGTTCAGTACTTC.

The genes are TRBV15 and TRBJ2-7; 9 bases match TRBD1. The CDR3 consists of 15 residues. V trimming: 0 bases; J trimming: 3 bases; junction bases outside the gene matches: 3. The V gene's germline CDR1 is LNHNV and CDR2 YYDKDF (reference sequence). The CDR3 spells CATSRETGQGYEQYF. The CDR3 region has the DNA TGTGCCACCAGCAGAGAAACGGGACAGGGCTACGAGCAGTACTTC. The complete variable domain, with remaining parts taken from reference TRBV15 and TRBJ2-7, reads DAMVIQNPRYQVTQFGKPVTLSCSQTLNHNVMYWYQQKSSQAPKLLFHYYDKDFNNEADTPDNFQSRRPNTSFCFLDIRSPGLGDTAMYLCATSRETGQGYEQYFGPGTRLTVT.